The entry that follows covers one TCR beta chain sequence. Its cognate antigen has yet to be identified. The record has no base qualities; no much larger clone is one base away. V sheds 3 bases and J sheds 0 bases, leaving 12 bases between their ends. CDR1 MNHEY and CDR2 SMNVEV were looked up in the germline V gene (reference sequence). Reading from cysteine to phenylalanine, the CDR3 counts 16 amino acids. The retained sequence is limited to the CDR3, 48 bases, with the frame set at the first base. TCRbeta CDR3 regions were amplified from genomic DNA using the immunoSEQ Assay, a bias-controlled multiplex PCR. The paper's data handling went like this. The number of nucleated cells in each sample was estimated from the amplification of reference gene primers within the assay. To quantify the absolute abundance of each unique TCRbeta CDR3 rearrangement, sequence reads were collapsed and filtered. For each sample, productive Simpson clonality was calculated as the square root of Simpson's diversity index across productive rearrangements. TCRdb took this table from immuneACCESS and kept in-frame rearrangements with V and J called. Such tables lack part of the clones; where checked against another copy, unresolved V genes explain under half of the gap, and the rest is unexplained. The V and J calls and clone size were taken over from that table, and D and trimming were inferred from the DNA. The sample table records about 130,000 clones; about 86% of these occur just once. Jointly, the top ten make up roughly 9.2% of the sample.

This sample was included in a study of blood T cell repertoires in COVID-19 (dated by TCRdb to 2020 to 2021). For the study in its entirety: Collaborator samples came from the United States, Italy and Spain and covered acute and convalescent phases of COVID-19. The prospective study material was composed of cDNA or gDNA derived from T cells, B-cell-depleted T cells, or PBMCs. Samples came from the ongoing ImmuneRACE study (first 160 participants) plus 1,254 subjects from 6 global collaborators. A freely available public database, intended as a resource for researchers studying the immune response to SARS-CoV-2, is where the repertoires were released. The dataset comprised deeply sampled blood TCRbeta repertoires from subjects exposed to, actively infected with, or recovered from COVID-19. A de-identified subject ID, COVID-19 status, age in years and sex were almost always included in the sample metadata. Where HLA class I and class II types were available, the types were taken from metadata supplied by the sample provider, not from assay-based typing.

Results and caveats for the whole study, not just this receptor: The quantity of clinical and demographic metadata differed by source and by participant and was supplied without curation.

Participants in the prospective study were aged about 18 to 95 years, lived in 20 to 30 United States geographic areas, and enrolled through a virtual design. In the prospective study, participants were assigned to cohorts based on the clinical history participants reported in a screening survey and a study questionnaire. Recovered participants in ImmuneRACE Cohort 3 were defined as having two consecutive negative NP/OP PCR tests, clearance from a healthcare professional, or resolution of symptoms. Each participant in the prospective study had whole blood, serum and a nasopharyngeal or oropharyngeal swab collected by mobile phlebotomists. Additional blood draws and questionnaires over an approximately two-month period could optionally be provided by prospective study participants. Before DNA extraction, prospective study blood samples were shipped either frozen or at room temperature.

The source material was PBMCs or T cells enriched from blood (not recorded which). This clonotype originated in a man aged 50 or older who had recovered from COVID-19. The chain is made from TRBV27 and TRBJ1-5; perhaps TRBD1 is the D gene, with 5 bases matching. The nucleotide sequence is TGTGCCAGCAGTTTCAAGAAGACAGCTAGCAATCAGCCCCAGCATTTT. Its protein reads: CASSFKKTASNQPQHF.